The clone carrying this TCR beta chain came up once. As yet, its antigen is unknown. These data are taken from a study of neoadjuvant nivolumab and ipilimumab in lung cancer. Findings and caveats of the study: Higher pretherapy blood TCR richness went with higher resected-tumor richness.

Generated by immunoSEQ multiplex PCR, the TCRdb table keeps only in-frame clones and is missing some. Among about 26,000 clones listed, roughly four fifths were seen once. This CDR3 is built from 14 residues. Per the germline V gene, CDR1 is LNHDA and CDR2 is SQIVND (reference sequence). The V gene lost 7 bases and the J gene lost 2 bases, with 14 bases spanning the gap. The rearrangement uses TRBV19 and TRBJ1-1, with a possible D match to TRBD1 (6 bases). This sequence was found in an adult with non-small cell lung cancer. The specimen comprised tumor tissue, sampled after neoadjuvant nivolumab, alone or with ipilimumab, at or shortly before surgery. The CDR3 loop is CASKQGSGNTEAFF. DNA for the CDR3: TGTGCCAGTAAACAGGGAAGTGGAAACACTGAAGCTTTCTTT.